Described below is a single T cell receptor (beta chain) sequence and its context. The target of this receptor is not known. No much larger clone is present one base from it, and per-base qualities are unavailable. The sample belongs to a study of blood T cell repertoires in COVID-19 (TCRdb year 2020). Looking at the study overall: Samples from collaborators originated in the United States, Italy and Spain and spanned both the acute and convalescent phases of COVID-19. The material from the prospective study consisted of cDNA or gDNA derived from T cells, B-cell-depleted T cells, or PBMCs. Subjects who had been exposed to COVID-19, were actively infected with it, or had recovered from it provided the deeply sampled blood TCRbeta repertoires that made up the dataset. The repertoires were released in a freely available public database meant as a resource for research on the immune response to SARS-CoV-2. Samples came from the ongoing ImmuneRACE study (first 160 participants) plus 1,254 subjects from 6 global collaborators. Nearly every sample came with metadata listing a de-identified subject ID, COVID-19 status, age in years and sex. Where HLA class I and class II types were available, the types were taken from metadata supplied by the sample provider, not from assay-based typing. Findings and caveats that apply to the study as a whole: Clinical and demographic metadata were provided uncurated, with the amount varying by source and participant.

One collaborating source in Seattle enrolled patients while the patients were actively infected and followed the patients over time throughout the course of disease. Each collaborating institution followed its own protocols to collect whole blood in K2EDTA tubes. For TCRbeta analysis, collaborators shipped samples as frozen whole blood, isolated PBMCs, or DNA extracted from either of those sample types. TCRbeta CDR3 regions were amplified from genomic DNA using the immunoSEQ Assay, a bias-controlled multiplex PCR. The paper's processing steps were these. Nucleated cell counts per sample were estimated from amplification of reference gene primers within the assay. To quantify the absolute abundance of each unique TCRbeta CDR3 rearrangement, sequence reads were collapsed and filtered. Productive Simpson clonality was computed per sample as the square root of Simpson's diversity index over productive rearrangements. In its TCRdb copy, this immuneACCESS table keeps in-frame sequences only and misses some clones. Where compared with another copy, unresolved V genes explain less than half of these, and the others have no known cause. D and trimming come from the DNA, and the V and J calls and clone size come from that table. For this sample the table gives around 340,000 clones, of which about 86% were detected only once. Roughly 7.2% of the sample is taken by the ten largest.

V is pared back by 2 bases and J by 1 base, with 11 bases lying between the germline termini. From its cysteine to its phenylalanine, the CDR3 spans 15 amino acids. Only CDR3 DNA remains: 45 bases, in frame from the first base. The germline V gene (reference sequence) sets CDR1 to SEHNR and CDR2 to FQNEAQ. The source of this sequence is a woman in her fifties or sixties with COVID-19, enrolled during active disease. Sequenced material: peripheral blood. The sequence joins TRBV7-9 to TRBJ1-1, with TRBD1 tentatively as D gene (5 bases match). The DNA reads TGTGCCAGCAGCTTATTAAGGGGCTGGAACACTGAAGCTTTCTTT. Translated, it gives CASSLLRGWNTEAFF.